This T cell receptor (beta chain) was identified in a study of PD-1 blockade in mismatch repair-deficient tumors. Study details: Patients had around twelve mismatch repair-deficient cancer types, all previously treated and progressing. Findings and caveats of the study: Rapid post-treatment expansion, then contraction, generally preceding radiologic response, marked tumor-resident clones.

Method: immunoSEQ multiplex PCR; TCRdb's copy keeps in-frame clones and lacks some. The data hold 80,000 to 130,000 clones, with over 65% observed a single time. Losses at the gene ends were 0 bases for V and 2 bases for J; bases not matched to a gene: 5. The CDR3 loop spans 17 amino acids. Germline CDR1 is MGHDK and CDR2 is SYGVNS. Comment on this clone: Its matching antigen is unknown.

All patients were mismatch repair deficient, assessed by either PCR or immunohistochemistry. TCR sequencing covered a few patients who responded to pembrolizumab. The material sequenced was peripheral blood, taken 30 to 36 weeks after starting pembrolizumab. The clonotype comes from an adult with mismatch repair-deficient cancer. The rearrangement joins TRBV25-1 to TRBJ2-3, with TRBD2 matching over 10 bases. The DNA of the CDR3 is TGTGCCAGCAGTGAATACGTTAGCGGGGGGTTCACAGATACGCAGTATTTT. It translates to CASSEYVSGGFTDTQYF.